This T cell receptor (beta chain) was sequenced for a study of blood T cell repertoires in COVID-19. Whole-study context: The samples span acute and convalescent COVID-19 from the United States, Italy and Spain. T cells, B-cell-depleted T cells, or PBMCs supplied cDNA or gDNA.

Original processing methods: Counts of nucleated cells, estimated from reference gene primer amplification, were obtained. Here immunoSEQ multiplex PCR was the method, and the copy in TCRdb shows in-frame clones only, minus some. Clone size and V and J calls were adopted from that table, with D and trimming inferred from the DNA. The sample has 350,000 to 450,000 clones, 85% seen once; the top ten hold under 4%. Germline assignment: CDR1 SGHNT and CDR2 YYREEE (reference sequence). The ends were cut back, 1 base at V and 2 bases at J, with 13 bases in the middle. The CDR3 is 16 residues long. Sequencing was done on a sample of peripheral blood. The J gene is TRBJ2-1, the V gene TRBV5-4; a possible D gene is TRBD1 (6 bases). This clonotype was obtained from a woman under 30 with acute or convalescent COVID-19. The CDR3 spells CASSLSRGRTYNEQFF. In DNA form, the CDR3 reads TGTGCCAGCAGCTTGTCCAGGGGAAGGACCTACAATGAGCAGTTCTTC.